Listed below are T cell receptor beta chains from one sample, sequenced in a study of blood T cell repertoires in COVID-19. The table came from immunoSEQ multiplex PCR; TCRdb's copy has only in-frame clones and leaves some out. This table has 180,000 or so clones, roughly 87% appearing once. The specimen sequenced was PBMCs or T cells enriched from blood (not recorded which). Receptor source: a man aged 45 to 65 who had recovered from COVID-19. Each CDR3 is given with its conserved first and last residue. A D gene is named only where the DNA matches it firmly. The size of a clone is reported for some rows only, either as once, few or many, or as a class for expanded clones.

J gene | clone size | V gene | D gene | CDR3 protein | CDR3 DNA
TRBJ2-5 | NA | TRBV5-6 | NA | CASSLAGVETQYF | TGTGCCAGCAGCTTGGCGGGGGTGGAGACCCAGTACTTC
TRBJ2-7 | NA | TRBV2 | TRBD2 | CASRDRLAGGDEQYF | TGTGCCAGCAGGGATAGACTAGCGGGAGGGGACGAGCAGTACTTC
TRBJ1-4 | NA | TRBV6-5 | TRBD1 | CASSWDRGQNEKLFF | TGTGCCAGCAGTTGGGACAGGGGTCAGAATGAAAAACTGTTTTTT
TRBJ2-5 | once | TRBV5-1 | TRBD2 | CASSRTSQQETQYF | TGCGCCAGCAGTCGGACTAGCCAACAAGAGACCCAGTACTTC
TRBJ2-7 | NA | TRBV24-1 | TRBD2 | CATSDAGGTLEQYF | TGTGCCACCAGTGATGCGGGAGGAACTCTCGAGCAGTACTTC
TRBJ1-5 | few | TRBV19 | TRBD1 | CASSGPRTGNQPQHF | TGTGCCAGTAGTGGTCCGAGGACAGGGAATCAGCCCCAGCATTTT
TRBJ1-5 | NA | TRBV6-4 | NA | CASSRRRADQPQHF | TGTGCCAGCAGCCGCAGGCGGGCTGATCAGCCCCAGCATTTT
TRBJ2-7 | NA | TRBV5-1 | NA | CASSLAQGVVYEQYF | TGCGCCAGCAGCTTGGCACAGGGAGTCGTTTACGAGCAGTACTTC
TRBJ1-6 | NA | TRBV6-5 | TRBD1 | CASSKTGQPRSPLHF | TGTGCCAGCAGTAAGACGGGACAGCCGAGATCACCCCTCCACTTT
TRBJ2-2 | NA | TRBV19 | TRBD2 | CASSTGGLAGGPGELFF | TGTGCCAGTAGTACCGGCGGACTAGCGGGGGGGCCTGGGGAGCTGTTTTTT
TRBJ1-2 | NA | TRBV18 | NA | CASSPGGEGTYGYTF | TGTGCCAGCTCACCAGGTGGGGAGGGAACCTATGGCTACACCTTC
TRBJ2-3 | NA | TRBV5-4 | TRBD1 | CASSAGQGGRDTQYF | TGTGCCAGCAGCGCGGGACAGGGGGGCAGGGATACGCAGTATTTT
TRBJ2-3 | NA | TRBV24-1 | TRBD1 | CATSGQGTDTQYF | TGTGCCACCAGCGGACAGGGCACAGATACGCAGTATTTT
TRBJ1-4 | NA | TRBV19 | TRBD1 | CASSIGDSPNEKLFF | TGTGCCAGTAGTATCGGGGACAGCCCTAATGAAAAACTGTTTTTT
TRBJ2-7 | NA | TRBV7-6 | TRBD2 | CASSLSGGFWPSYEQYF | TGTGCCAGCAGCCTTAGCGGGGGGTTTTGGCCGAGCTACGAGCAGTACTTC
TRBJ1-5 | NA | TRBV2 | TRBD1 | CASSADRAGQPQHF | TGTGCCAGCAGTGCGGACAGGGCTGGCCAGCCCCAGCATTTT
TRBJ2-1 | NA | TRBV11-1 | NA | CASSLSGLNEQFF | TGTGCCAGCAGCTTATCCGGTTTGAACGAGCAGTTCTTC
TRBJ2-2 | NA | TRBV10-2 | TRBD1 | CASTRVQGSGELFF | TGCGCCAGCACTCGGGTACAGGGGAGCGGGGAGCTGTTTTTT
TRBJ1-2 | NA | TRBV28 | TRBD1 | CASSLSDRGYGYTF | TGTGCCAGCAGTTTGTCGGACAGGGGCTATGGCTACACCTTC
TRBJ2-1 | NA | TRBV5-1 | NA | CASKSAVKDNEQFF | TGCGCCAGTAAAAGTGCGGTGAAGGACAATGAGCAGTTCTTC
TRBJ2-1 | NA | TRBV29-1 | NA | CSVGLLDNEQFF | TGCAGCGTTGGACTCCTAGACAATGAGCAGTTCTTC
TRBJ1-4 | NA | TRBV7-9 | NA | CASSLTVQVGEKLFF | TGTGCCAGCAGCTTAACCGTACAGGTCGGCGAAAAACTGTTTTTT
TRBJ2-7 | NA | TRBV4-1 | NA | CASSQGYGADHYEQYF | TGCGCCAGCAGCCAAGGATATGGGGCGGACCACTACGAGCAGTACTTC
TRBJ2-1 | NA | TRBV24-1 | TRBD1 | CATSESTGGSYNEQFF | TGTGCCACCAGTGAATCGACAGGGGGCTCCTACAATGAGCAGTTCTTC
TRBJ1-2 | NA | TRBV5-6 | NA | CASSPGFTYGYTF | TGTGCCAGCAGCCCAGGGTTTACCTATGGCTACACCTTC
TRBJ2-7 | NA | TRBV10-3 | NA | CAISEAIPGDEQYF | TGTGCCATCAGTGAGGCTATTCCAGGGGACGAGCAGTACTTC
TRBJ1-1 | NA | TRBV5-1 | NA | CASSFGRANTEAFF | TGCGCCAGCAGCTTTGGGAGAGCTAACACTGAAGCTTTCTTT
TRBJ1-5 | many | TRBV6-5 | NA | CASSSQELQPQHF | TGTGCCAGCAGCTCACAGGAGCTTCAGCCCCAGCATTTT
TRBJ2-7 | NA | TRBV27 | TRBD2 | CASSSPGTSEYEQYF | TGTGCCAGCAGTTCGCCCGGGACTAGCGAATACGAGCAGTACTTC
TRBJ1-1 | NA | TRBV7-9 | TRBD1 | CASSLDRGLSRNTEAFF | TGTGCCAGCAGCTTAGACAGGGGCCTTTCTAGGAACACTGAAGCTTTCTTT